The 15 T cell receptor beta chains listed next were all sequenced from one sample in a study of cytomegalovirus exposure and HLA in healthy donors (dated by TCRdb to 2015 to 2018). The library was obtained by the immunoSEQ multiplex PCR assay. For the multiplex PCR, a mixture combining 60 forward primers for TCR Vbeta segments and 13 reverse primers for TCR Jbeta segments was used. What TCRdb holds here is the immuneACCESS table cut down to in-frame rearrangements. Part of the clones is not present; checked against another copy, under half of the missing clones reflect an unresolved V gene, and the others are unexplained. Present in this sample are about 130,000 clones, over 70% of which were seen just once. The ten largest account for 1.2% of the sample. Sequenced: PBMCs. The receptors originated from a female donor in good health and CMV-seronegative.

Only one count was recorded for this clone. The V gene is TRBV27, the J gene TRBJ2-7; no clear D. The CDR3 spans 14 residues. The germline CDR1 and CDR2 sequences are MNHEY and SMNVEV (reference sequence). Trimming took off 0 bases at V and 7 bases at J, with 13 bases between the two ends. The chain's CDR3 is CASSLSSYLLEQYF. CDR3 bases: TGTGCCAGCAGTTTATCGTCCTACCTTTTGGAGCAGTACTTC.

This chain joins TRBV6-5 and TRBJ2-5, with a weak D call TRBD1 (5 bases). Germline V lookup: CDR1 MNHEY, CDR2 SVGAGI. This CDR3 has 13 amino acids. V was clipped by 8 bases and J by 5 bases, with 15 bases between them. The CDR3 bases are TGTGCCAGCGGAAGCAGGGTTGTCGAGACCCAGTACTTC. Its protein is CASGSRVVETQYF.

V is TRBV7-2 and J is TRBJ2-1; 8 nucleotides line up with TRBD2. With V trimmed by 0 bases and J by 8 bases, 9 bases remained unmatched. The germline V gene encodes CDR1 SGHTA and CDR2 FQGNSA. This CDR3 is built from 16 residues. CDR3 nucleotide sequence: TGTGCCAGCAGCTTAGCGTTTGCACGGGAGGGGGATGAGCAGTTCTTC. Its protein is CASSLAFAREGDEQFF.

About this clone itself: One end of the junction varies from germline; a read error may be responsible. The rearrangement links TRBV30 to TRBJ1-2, with 7 bases lining up with TRBD1. Germline V gene data show CDR1 as GTSNPN and CDR2 as SVGIG (reference sequence). CDR3 size: 13 residues. The DNA of the CDR3 is TGTGGCTGGGGGCAGGGGGAATTTCGTGGCTACACCTTC. This sequence encodes CGWGQGEFRGYTF.

This clone showed up just a few times. The genes are TRBV5-4 and TRBJ2-2, with 7 bases matching TRBD1. The V gene's germline CDR1 is SGHNT and CDR2 YYREEE (reference sequence). The CDR3 has 16 residues. The V and J ends lost 4 bases and 6 bases, in that order; junction bases with no gene match: 12. The CDR3 loop reads CASSTTGVPAPGELFF. CDR3 in DNA: TGTGCCAGCAGCACCACAGGGGTCCCCGCGCCCGGGGAGCTGTTTTTT.

This chain links TRBV4-1 with TRBJ1-3, with D hard to call. The ends were cut back, 5 bases at V and 2 bases at J, with 7 bases in the middle. The germline V gene encodes CDR1 MGHRA and CDR2 YSYEKL. The CDR3 extends over 13 amino acids. CDR3 nucleotides: TGCGCCAGCAGCGGGCGACCTGGAAACACCATATATTTT. Residues: CASSGRPGNTIYF.

This chain joins TRBV4-1 and TRBJ2-1, with a possible D match to TRBD2 (6 bases). The germline V and J ends were trimmed by 1 base and 0 bases, with 16 bases remaining between them. Germline V gene data show CDR1 as MGHRA and CDR2 as YSYEKL. The CDR3 is made up of 18 amino acids. The CDR3 sequence is CASSQALYRDSSYNEQFF. The CDR3 nucleotides are TGCGCCAGCAGCCAAGCGCTGTACCGGGACTCCTCCTACAATGAGCAGTTCTTC.

This chain connects TRBV27 to TRBJ2-2; TRBD2 matches at 11 bases. Looked up from germline, CDR1 is MNHEY and CDR2 is SMNVEV (reference sequence). CDR3 size: 15 residues. The junction had 3 bases not matched to a gene; V was cut back by 2 bases and J by 7 bases. CDR3 coding DNA: TGTGCCAGCAGTTTAGCTAGCGGGAGGTACGGGGAGCTGTTTTTT. It is translated as CASSLASGRYGELFF.

This clone was observed once. J is TRBJ2-1 and V is TRBV27, with a weak D call TRBD2 (5 bases). CDR1 and CDR2 (germline): MNHEY, SMNVEV (reference sequence). The V end was cut by 1 base, the J end by 9 bases, with 19 bases between. CDR3 length: 16 residues. The CDR3 protein is CASSLFPRTFLSEQFF. The CDR3 nucleotides are TGTGCCAGCAGTTTATTTCCACGGACTTTCCTCAGTGAGCAGTTCTTC.

This chain joins TRBV5-6 and TRBJ2-2; the match to TRBD2 covers 11 bases. The CDR3 consists of 17 residues. Germline V gives CDR1 SGHDT, CDR2 YYEEEE. V lost 7 bases and J lost 3; bases outside the gene matches: 11. The CDR3 sequence is CASSGDGLAGYTGELFF. The DNA of the CDR3 is TGTGCCAGCTCAGGAGACGGACTAGCGGGTTACACCGGGGAGCTGTTTTTT.

This clone appeared a few times. The chain recombines TRBV2 with TRBJ2-3; TRBD1 aligns across 8 bases. The length of the CDR3 is 15 residues. V gave up 4 bases and J gave up 3 bases; unmatched junction bases: 6. From germline, CDR1 is SNHLY and CDR2 FYNNEI. CDR3 nucleotide sequence: TGTGCCAGCAGTGCAGGACAGGGCCGGACAGATACGCAGTATTTT. Its protein is CASSAGQGRTDTQYF.

The chain joins TRBV6-4 to TRBJ2-3; D is undetermined. The length of the CDR3 is 13 residues. V lost 5 bases and J 1 base, leaving 7 bases between the germline ends. Germline loops: CDR1 MRHNA, CDR2 SNTAGT. The DNA for the CDR3 is TGTGCCAGCAGTCCTCAGGGCACAGATACGCAGTATTTT. Translating it yields CASSPQGTDTQYF.

This chain links TRBV28 with TRBJ1-5; no clear D. Germline CDR1 and CDR2: MDHEN and SYDVKM. Trimming took 8 bases from V and 5 from J, leaving 16 bases between them. The CDR3 has 14 amino acids. The CDR3 here is CASVTALLDQPQHF. The DNA for the CDR3 is TGTGCCAGCGTAACAGCTCTTTTGGATCAGCCCCAGCATTTT.

This chain joins TRBV7-2 and TRBJ1-2; weak D call: TRBD1 (6 bases). In germline, CDR1 is SGHTA, CDR2 FQGNSA. Trimming stripped 5 bases from V and 8 bases from J, with 21 bases between. The length of the CDR3 is 15 residues. CDR3 in amino acids: CASSARAGGALGYTF. The CDR3 DNA reads TGTGCCAGCAGCGCCCGGGCGGGGGGCGCGTTGGGCTACACCTTC.

This chain uses TRBV28 with TRBJ2-3, with D possibly being TRBD1 (6 bases). The CDR3 contains 15 residues. Germline CDR1 reads MDHEN; CDR2 reads SYDVKM. V was clipped by 3 bases and J by 1 base, with 11 bases between them. CDR3 in amino acids: CASSLTGSRTDTQYF. CDR3 bases: TGTGCCAGCAGTTTGACAGGTTCGCGCACAGATACGCAGTATTTT.